This T cell receptor beta chain came from a study of identical twins. Findings and caveats of the study: Zero-insertion findings could be partly confounded by invariant cells (MAIT and iNKT cells). There were fewer insertions in abundant cord blood beta clonotypes, but memory repertoires showed no such pattern.

In TCRdb, the 5' RACE reads were re-called with MiXCR into one record per CDR3 protein. This table has 1,800,000 or so distinct CDR3 sequences, less than 35% appearing once. Healthy Caucasians alone served as donors. Turning to this clonotype: Its antigen is as yet unknown.

After removal of 5 bases from V and 0 bases from J, the junction contained 14 bases not matched to a gene. The germline gives CDR1 SGHVS, CDR2 FQNEAQ. The CDR3 is made up of 18 amino acids. The receptor was isolated from a newborn girl in good health. The chain combines TRBV7-8 with TRBJ2-3, with 7 bases matching TRBD1. The sample consisted of cord blood. DNA for the CDR3: TGTGCCAGCAGCCCCTACAGGGGACAACAATCTAGCACAGATACGCAGTATTTT. It translates to CASSPYRGQQSSTDTQYF. The variable domain in full, completed from reference TRBV7-8 and TRBJ2-3, reads GAGVSQSPRYKVAKRGQDVALRCDPISGHVSLFWYQQALGQGPEFLTYFQNEAQLDKSGLPSDRFFAERPEGSVSTLKIQRTQQEDSAVYLCASSPYRGQQSSTDTQYFGPGTRLTVL.